Listed below are T cell receptor beta chains from one sample, sequenced in a study of T cell responses to AZD1222 COVID-19 vaccine. Repertoires were generated with immunoSEQ multiplex PCR, while TCRdb's copy carries only in-frame clones and drops some. The table records 86,000 or so clones, under 95% of them present only once. The sequencing used peripheral blood, collected on day 0 of MenACWY control vaccination. All receptors derive from an adult in good health. CDR3s include the opening cysteine and the closing phenylalanine or tryptophan. Fields, in order: clone size, D gene, J gene, V gene, CDR3 DNA, CDR3 protein. A D gene is named only where the DNA matches it firmly. Clone size is not always given. Where it is, it says once, few, many or a class for expanded clones.

abundance: .
d_gene: .
j_gene: TRBJ1-5
v_gene: TRBV30
CDR3nt: TGTGCCTGGAGTGTAGAAAATAGCAATCAGCCCCAGCATTTT
CDR3aa: CAWSVENSNQPQHF

abundance: once
d_gene: .
j_gene: TRBJ2-7
v_gene: TRBV2
CDR3nt: TGTGCCAGCAGTGAATGGGGGTCCACCTACGAGCAGTACTTC
CDR3aa: CASSEWGSTYEQYF

abundance: .
d_gene: TRBD1
j_gene: TRBJ1-1
v_gene: TRBV7-2
CDR3nt: TGTGCCAGCAGCTTAGCCAGGGGGCGGGGGGTGAACACTGAAGCTTTCTTT
CDR3aa: CASSLARGRGVNTEAFF

abundance: .
d_gene: .
j_gene: TRBJ2-1
v_gene: TRBV2
CDR3nt: TGTGCCAGCAGTGAACCTGAGGGGGGAGGGCCCTATGAGCAGTTCTTC
CDR3aa: CASSEPEGGGPYEQFF

abundance: medium-sized
d_gene: .
j_gene: TRBJ1-6
v_gene: TRBV6-5
CDR3nt: TGTGCCAGCAGTTACTATCCCCCCCGGGGAAATTCACCCCTCCACTTT
CDR3aa: CASSYYPPRGNSPLHF

abundance: .
d_gene: .
j_gene: TRBJ2-7
v_gene: TRBV2
CDR3nt: TGTGCCAGCACGGACAGAGACTACGAGCAGTACTTC
CDR3aa: CASTDRDYEQYF

abundance: .
d_gene: TRBD1
j_gene: TRBJ1-2
v_gene: TRBV6-5
CDR3nt: TGTGCCAGCAGCCTCATAAACAGGGGGCACGGCTACACCTTC
CDR3aa: CASSLINRGHGYTF

abundance: .
d_gene: .
j_gene: TRBJ2-7
v_gene: TRBV6-5
CDR3nt: TGTGCCAGCTGTCGAACGGGGAACGAGCAGTACTTC
CDR3aa: CASCRTGNEQYF

abundance: .
d_gene: TRBD1
j_gene: TRBJ2-1
v_gene: TRBV27
CDR3nt: TGTGCCAGCGCCCCCGGGACAGGTCTGTTCAATGAGCAGTTCTTC
CDR3aa: CASAPGTGLFNEQFF

abundance: .
d_gene: TRBD1
j_gene: TRBJ1-4
v_gene: TRBV11-2
CDR3nt: TGTGCCAGCAGCTCCGACAGGGGGCTTAATGAAAAACTGTTTTTT
CDR3aa: CASSSDRGLNEKLFF

abundance: .
d_gene: .
j_gene: TRBJ1-1
v_gene: TRBV28
CDR3nt: TGTGCCAGCAGGACAGAGCAGAACACTGAAGCTTTCTTT
CDR3aa: CASRTEQNTEAFF

abundance: .
d_gene: .
j_gene: TRBJ2-3
v_gene: TRBV7-9
CDR3nt: TGTGCATTGGCCCGGTCCTCGGGGACAGATACGCAGTATTTT
CDR3aa: CALARSSGTDTQYF

abundance: .
d_gene: TRBD1
j_gene: TRBJ1-4
v_gene: TRBV30
CDR3nt: TGTGCCTGGACCCGTAGGCGACAGGGCGTTAATGAAAAACTGTTTTTT
CDR3aa: CAWTRRRQGVNEKLFF

abundance: .
d_gene: .
j_gene: TRBJ2-3
v_gene: TRBV7-3
CDR3nt: TGTGCCAGCAGCTTAATGCGGGGAGATACGCAGTATTTT
CDR3aa: CASSLMRGDTQYF

abundance: .
d_gene: .
j_gene: TRBJ1-1
v_gene: TRBV14
CDR3nt: TGTGCCAGCAGCCCGGTACCGCGGACTGAAGCTTTCTTT
CDR3aa: CASSPVPRTEAFF

abundance: .
d_gene: .
j_gene: TRBJ1-1
v_gene: TRBV5-1
CDR3nt: TGCGCCAGCAGCTCCCTCCGGACATACATGAACACTGAAGCTTTCTTT
CDR3aa: CASSSLRTYMNTEAFF

abundance: .
d_gene: .
j_gene: TRBJ2-2
v_gene: TRBV28
CDR3nt: TGTGCCAGCAGCTCCCTAACCGGGGAGCTGTTTTTT
CDR3aa: CASSSLTGELFF

abundance: once
d_gene: .
j_gene: TRBJ1-3
v_gene: TRBV9
CDR3nt: TGTGCCAGCAGGGGAAACACCATATATTTT
CDR3aa: CASRGNTIYF

abundance: once
d_gene: TRBD2
j_gene: TRBJ2-1
v_gene: TRBV4-3
CDR3nt: TGCGCCAGCAGCCAAGGGGGAGGGACTAGCGGTTACAATGAGCAGTTCTTC
CDR3aa: CASSQGGGTSGYNEQFF

abundance: .
d_gene: TRBD1
j_gene: TRBJ2-7
v_gene: TRBV2
CDR3nt: TGTGCCAGCAGTGCGAGGGGACAGTACAACGAGCAGTACTTC
CDR3aa: CASSARGQYNEQYF

abundance: .
d_gene: .
j_gene: TRBJ1-1
v_gene: TRBV29-1
CDR3nt: TGCAGCGTTGCGGGAGGGGGGGGCACTGAAGCTTTCTTT
CDR3aa: CSVAGGGGTEAFF

abundance: .
d_gene: .
j_gene: TRBJ1-5
v_gene: TRBV6-5
CDR3nt: TGTGCCAGCAGTTACGGGGGCAGTGGCAATCAGCCCCAGCATTTT
CDR3aa: CASSYGGSGNQPQHF

abundance: .
d_gene: .
j_gene: TRBJ1-1
v_gene: TRBV10-2
CDR3nt: TGCGCCAGCAGTGAAAGGACTGAAGCTTTCTTT
CDR3aa: CASSERTEAFF

abundance: .
d_gene: TRBD2
j_gene: TRBJ2-5
v_gene: TRBV30
CDR3nt: TGTGCCTGGGCTGGAGGGGCTAGCGGACAAGAGACCCAGTACTTC
CDR3aa: CAWAGGASGQETQYF

abundance: .
d_gene: TRBD2
j_gene: TRBJ2-1
v_gene: TRBV7-9
CDR3nt: TGTGCCAGCAGCTGGTATAGCGGGGCGGAGAACAATGAGCAGTTCTTC
CDR3aa: CASSWYSGAENNEQFF

abundance: .
d_gene: TRBD1
j_gene: TRBJ1-1
v_gene: TRBV18
CDR3nt: TGTGCCAGCTCACCTAACGACAGGGCTAGCCTTGGGGGGATTAAAGCTTTCTTT
CDR3aa: CASSPNDRASLGGIKAFF

abundance: .
d_gene: TRBD1
j_gene: TRBJ2-2
v_gene: TRBV11-3
CDR3nt: TGTGCCAGCAGCCCCGGGACAGGGTGCACCGGGGAGCTGTTTTTT
CDR3aa: CASSPGTGCTGELFF

abundance: .
d_gene: TRBD2
j_gene: TRBJ2-2
v_gene: TRBV25-1
CDR3nt: TGTGCCAGCAGTGAATTTCCTAGCGGGAACACCGGGGAGCTGTTTTTT
CDR3aa: CASSEFPSGNTGELFF

abundance: .
d_gene: .
j_gene: TRBJ2-2
v_gene: TRBV7-9
CDR3nt: TGTGCCAGCAGCTTAGGGACAGAGATCACCGGGGAGCTGTTTTTT
CDR3aa: CASSLGTEITGELFF

abundance: .
d_gene: .
j_gene: TRBJ1-5
v_gene: TRBV28
CDR3nt: TGTGCCAGCAGTTTGGGGGGCCAGCCCCAGCATTTT
CDR3aa: CASSLGGQPQHF

abundance: .
d_gene: .
j_gene: TRBJ2-1
v_gene: TRBV11-2
CDR3nt: TGTGCCAGCGGAACCTTACAGGGCTCCTACAATGAGCAGTTCTTC
CDR3aa: CASGTLQGSYNEQFF

abundance: .
d_gene: .
j_gene: TRBJ2-7
v_gene: TRBV28
CDR3nt: TGTGCCAGCAAAGGCAGGCTTAGCTCCTACGAGCAGTACTTC
CDR3aa: CASKGRLSSYEQYF

abundance: .
d_gene: TRBD1
j_gene: TRBJ1-1
v_gene: TRBV27
CDR3nt: TGTGCCAGCAGTACCAAGACAGGGGGAGTGTTGAACACTGAAGCTTTCTTT
CDR3aa: CASSTKTGGVLNTEAFF

abundance: .
d_gene: .
j_gene: TRBJ2-5
v_gene: TRBV6-1
CDR3nt: TGTGCCAGCAGTGAATCCGGGGCGGCCGGGGCCACGCGCGAGACCCAGTACTTC
CDR3aa: CASSESGAAGATRETQYF

abundance: .
d_gene: .
j_gene: TRBJ2-7
v_gene: TRBV29-1
CDR3nt: TGCAGCGTTGTAACGGGGGTCCACGAGCAGTACTTC
CDR3aa: CSVVTGVHEQYF

abundance: .
d_gene: .
j_gene: TRBJ1-2
v_gene: TRBV6-1
CDR3nt: TGTGCCAGCAATCTCGGGGAAGCGGGAAGCTACACCTTC
CDR3aa: CASNLGEAGSYTF

abundance: .
d_gene: .
j_gene: TRBJ1-2
v_gene: TRBV4-1
CDR3nt: TGCGCCAGCAGCCAAGGTCCCCTCTCTGGCTACACCTTC
CDR3aa: CASSQGPLSGYTF

abundance: .
d_gene: TRBD1
j_gene: TRBJ2-6
v_gene: TRBV7-9
CDR3nt: TGTGCCAGCAGCACCACACCCGGGACAGGGGGATCTCCGGGGGCCAACGTCCTGACTTTC
CDR3aa: CASSTTPGTGGSPGANVLTF

abundance: .
d_gene: TRBD2
j_gene: TRBJ2-1
v_gene: TRBV5-5
CDR3nt: TGTGCCAGCAGTACGGAACTACTAGCGGGCTACAATGAGCAGTTCTTC
CDR3aa: CASSTELLAGYNEQFF

abundance: .
d_gene: TRBD2
j_gene: TRBJ2-1
v_gene: TRBV7-9
CDR3nt: TGTGCCAGCAGCTCCCTACGGACTAGCGGAGCGCGGTCCTACAATGAGCAGTTCTTC
CDR3aa: CASSSLRTSGARSYNEQFF

abundance: .
d_gene: TRBD1
j_gene: TRBJ2-3
v_gene: TRBV19
CDR3nt: TGTGCCAGTAGTATACTCGGACAGGGTTCATCAGATACGCAGTATTTT
CDR3aa: CASSILGQGSSDTQYF

abundance: .
d_gene: .
j_gene: TRBJ2-1
v_gene: TRBV6-5
CDR3nt: TGTGCCAGCAGTTACGGTACCGGGAGTGGCTACAATGAGCAGTTCTTC
CDR3aa: CASSYGTGSGYNEQFF

abundance: .
d_gene: .
j_gene: TRBJ2-2
v_gene: TRBV3-1/TRBV3-2
CDR3nt: TGTGCCAGCAGCCAAGCCGGGGAGCTGTTTTTT
CDR3aa: CASSQAGELFF

abundance: .
d_gene: .
j_gene: TRBJ2-3
v_gene: TRBV9
CDR3nt: TGTGCCAGCAGCGCGGACGGCACAGATACGCAGTATTTT
CDR3aa: CASSADGTDTQYF

abundance: .
d_gene: .
j_gene: TRBJ2-7
v_gene: TRBV28
CDR3nt: TGTGCCAGCAGTTTGGCACCCTCCTACGAGCAGTACTTC
CDR3aa: CASSLAPSYEQYF

abundance: .
d_gene: .
j_gene: TRBJ1-6
v_gene: TRBV28
CDR3nt: TGTGCCAGCAGTTTGGCAGGGGATTCACCCCTCCACTTT
CDR3aa: CASSLAGDSPLHF

abundance: .
d_gene: TRBD1
j_gene: TRBJ2-7
v_gene: TRBV11-1
CDR3nt: TGTGCCAGCAGCTTAGGGACAGGTGGGTTCGAGCAGTACTTC
CDR3aa: CASSLGTGGFEQYF

abundance: .
d_gene: .
j_gene: TRBJ1-1
v_gene: TRBV5-8
CDR3nt: TGTGCCAGCATCCAAAGATTGAACACTGAAGCTTTCTTT
CDR3aa: CASIQRLNTEAFF

abundance: .
d_gene: .
j_gene: TRBJ1-2
v_gene: TRBV28
CDR3nt: TGTGCCAGCAGTTTAGGAACCGTATTAGAGTATGGCTACACCTTC
CDR3aa: CASSLGTVLEYGYTF

abundance: .
d_gene: .
j_gene: TRBJ1-1
v_gene: TRBV3-1/TRBV3-2
CDR3nt: TGTGCCAGCAGCCAGCGGGGTAGGGACACTGAAGCTTTCTTT
CDR3aa: CASSQRGRDTEAFF

abundance: .
d_gene: .
j_gene: TRBJ2-2
v_gene: TRBV7-9
CDR3nt: TGTGCCAGCAGCTTAGGGCAGTACGCGAACACCGGGGAGCTGTTTTTT
CDR3aa: CASSLGQYANTGELFF

abundance: .
d_gene: TRBD1
j_gene: TRBJ2-7
v_gene: TRBV5-5
CDR3nt: TGTGCCAGCAGCCGCCGGGACAGGGGGTACGAGCAGTACTTC
CDR3aa: CASSRRDRGYEQYF

abundance: .
d_gene: .
j_gene: TRBJ1-5
v_gene: TRBV6-5
CDR3nt: TGTGCCAGCAGTAGGACCGTAGATCAGCCCCAGCATTTT
CDR3aa: CASSRTVDQPQHF

abundance: .
d_gene: .
j_gene: TRBJ2-5
v_gene: TRBV27
CDR3nt: TGTGCCAGCAGCCTGGTCGGGGAGACCCAGTACTTC
CDR3aa: CASSLVGETQYF

abundance: once
d_gene: .
j_gene: TRBJ2-3
v_gene: TRBV5-1
CDR3nt: TGCGCCAGCTGCCGGGACGCTTCAGCTTACACAGATACGCAGTATTTT
CDR3aa: CASCRDASAYTDTQYF